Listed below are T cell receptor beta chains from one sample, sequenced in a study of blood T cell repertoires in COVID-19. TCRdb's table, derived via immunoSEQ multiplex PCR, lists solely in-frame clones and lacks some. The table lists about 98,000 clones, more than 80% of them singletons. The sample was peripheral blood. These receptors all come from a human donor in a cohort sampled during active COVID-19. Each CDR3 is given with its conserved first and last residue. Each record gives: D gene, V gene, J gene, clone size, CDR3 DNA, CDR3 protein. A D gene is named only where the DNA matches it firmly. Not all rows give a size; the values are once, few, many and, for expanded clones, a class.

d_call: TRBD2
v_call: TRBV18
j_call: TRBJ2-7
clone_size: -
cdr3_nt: TGTGCCAGCTCACCACAGAAGCGGGGCCACGAGCAGTACTTC
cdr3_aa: CASSPQKRGHEQYF

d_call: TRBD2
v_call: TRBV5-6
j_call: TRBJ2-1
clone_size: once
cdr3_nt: TGTGCCAGCAGGCGGACCGGGACTAGCCGATACAATGAGCAGTTCTTC
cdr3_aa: CASRRTGTSRYNEQFF

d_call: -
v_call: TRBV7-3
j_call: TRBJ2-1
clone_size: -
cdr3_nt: TGTGCCAGCAGCTTAAGGCCCGACTCCTACAATGAGCAGTTCTTC
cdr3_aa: CASSLRPDSYNEQFF

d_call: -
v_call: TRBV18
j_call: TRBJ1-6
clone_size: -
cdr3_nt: TGTGCCAGCTCACAAGACAAGCATAATTCACCCCTCCACTTT
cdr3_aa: CASSQDKHNSPLHF

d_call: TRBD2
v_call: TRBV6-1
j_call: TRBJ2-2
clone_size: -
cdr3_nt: TGTGCCAGCAGTGAATTCAGAGGGGCGGGAGCGAACACCGGGGAGCTGTTTTTT
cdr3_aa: CASSEFRGAGANTGELFF

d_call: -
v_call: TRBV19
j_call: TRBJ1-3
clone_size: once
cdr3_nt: TGTGCCATACGACCGGACTATAAGGGAAACACCATATATTTT
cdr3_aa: CAIRPDYKGNTIYF

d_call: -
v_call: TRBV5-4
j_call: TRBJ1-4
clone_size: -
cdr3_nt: TGTGCCAGCAGCTCCTGGGGGGGCTTGGAAAAACTGTTTTTT
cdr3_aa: CASSSWGGLEKLFF

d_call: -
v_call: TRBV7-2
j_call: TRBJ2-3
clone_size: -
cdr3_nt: TGTGCCAGCAGCTTAAATACGGGGGGCACAGATACGCAGTATTTT
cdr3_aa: CASSLNTGGTDTQYF

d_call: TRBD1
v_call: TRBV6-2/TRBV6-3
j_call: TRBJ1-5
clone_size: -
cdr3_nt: TGTGCCAGCAGTTACTCCCCGGGACAGGTTAATCAGCCCCAGCATTTT
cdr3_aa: CASSYSPGQVNQPQHF

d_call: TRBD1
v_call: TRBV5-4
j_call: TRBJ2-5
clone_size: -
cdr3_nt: TGTGCCAGCAGCTTGGTCGGGACAGGGGGCGAGAGGGAGACCCAGTACTTC
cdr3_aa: CASSLVGTGGERETQYF

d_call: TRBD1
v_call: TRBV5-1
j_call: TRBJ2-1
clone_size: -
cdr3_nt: TGCGCCAGCAGCTCGGGGACAGGGTTCAATGAGCAGTTCTTC
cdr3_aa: CASSSGTGFNEQFF

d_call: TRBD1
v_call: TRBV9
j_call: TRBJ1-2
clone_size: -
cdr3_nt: TGTGCCAGCAGCCCCTATCCCCGACAGGGGGCGTACGGCTACACCTTC
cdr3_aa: CASSPYPRQGAYGYTF

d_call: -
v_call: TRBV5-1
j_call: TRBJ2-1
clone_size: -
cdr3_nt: TGCGCCAGCAGCTTGGGGGCACAGGGTCCGTACAATGAGCAGTTCTTC
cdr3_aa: CASSLGAQGPYNEQFF

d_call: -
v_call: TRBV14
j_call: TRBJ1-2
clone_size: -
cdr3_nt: TGTGCCAGCAGCAACGCCCCCAGGGGCCGGAGCTATGGCTACACCTTC
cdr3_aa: CASSNAPRGRSYGYTF

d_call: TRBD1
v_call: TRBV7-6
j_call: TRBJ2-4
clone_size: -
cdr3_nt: TGTGCCAGCAGCCCTGGGACAGGGAGGGCCCAAAACATTCAGTACTTC
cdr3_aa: CASSPGTGRAQNIQYF

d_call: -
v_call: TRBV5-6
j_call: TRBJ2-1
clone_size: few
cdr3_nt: TGTGCCAGCACCCTCACCCGGGGGTTCCTGGTTCAGGAGCAGTTCTTC
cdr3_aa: CASTLTRGFLVQEQFF

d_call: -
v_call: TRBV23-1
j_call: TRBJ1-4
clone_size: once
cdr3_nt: TGCGCCAGCAAACAGGACGATCATGAAAAACTGTTTTTT
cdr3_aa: CASKQDDHEKLFF

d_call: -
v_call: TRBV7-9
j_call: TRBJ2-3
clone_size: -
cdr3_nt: TGTGCCAGCAGCTTAGTCCACGGAGCTAGCACAGATACGCAGTATTTT
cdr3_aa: CASSLVHGASTDTQYF

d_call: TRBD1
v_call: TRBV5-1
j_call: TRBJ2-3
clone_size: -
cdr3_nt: TGCGCCAGCAGCTTGGGACAGGGGGCACCCCAAAAGGATACGCAGTATTTT
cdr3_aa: CASSLGQGAPQKDTQYF

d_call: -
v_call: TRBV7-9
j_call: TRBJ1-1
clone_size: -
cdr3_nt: TGTGCCAGCACCAAAAGGAGTAACACTGAAGCTTTCTTT
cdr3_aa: CASTKRSNTEAFF

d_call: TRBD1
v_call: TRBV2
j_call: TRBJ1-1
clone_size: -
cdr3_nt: TGTGCCAGCAGTGAAGGAAGGGGGACAGGGAAGATAGGTTTGGCTTTCTTT
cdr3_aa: CASSEGRGTGKIGLAFF

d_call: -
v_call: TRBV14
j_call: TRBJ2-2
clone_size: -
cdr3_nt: TGTGCCAGCAGCCAAGTATTGCGGGGAACCGGGGAGCTGTTTTTT
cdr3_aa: CASSQVLRGTGELFF

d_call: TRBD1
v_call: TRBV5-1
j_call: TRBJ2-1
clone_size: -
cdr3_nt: TGCGCCAGCAGCTTGGAGGGGGCCTCCTACAATGAGCAGTTCTTC
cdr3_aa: CASSLEGASYNEQFF

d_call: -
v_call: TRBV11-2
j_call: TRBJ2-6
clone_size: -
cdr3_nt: TGTGCCAGCAGCTTAGGGGGCAGGGCCAACTCTGGGGCCAACGTCCTGACTTTC
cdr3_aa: CASSLGGRANSGANVLTF

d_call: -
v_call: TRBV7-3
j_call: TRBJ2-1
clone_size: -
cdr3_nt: TGTGCCAGCAGCTTAGGAGGGGACAGCCCCTACAATGAGCAGTTCTTC
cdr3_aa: CASSLGGDSPYNEQFF